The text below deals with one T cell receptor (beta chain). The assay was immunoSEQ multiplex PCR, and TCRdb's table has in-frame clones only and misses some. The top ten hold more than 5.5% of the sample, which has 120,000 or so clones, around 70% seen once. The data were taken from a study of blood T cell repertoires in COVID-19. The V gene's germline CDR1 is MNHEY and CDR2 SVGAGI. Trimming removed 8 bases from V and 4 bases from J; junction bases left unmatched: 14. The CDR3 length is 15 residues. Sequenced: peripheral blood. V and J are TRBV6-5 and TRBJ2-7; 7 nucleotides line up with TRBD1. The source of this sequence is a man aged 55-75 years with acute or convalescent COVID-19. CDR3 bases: TGTGCCAGCGCCAGTCAGACAGGGATCGGGTACGAGCAGTACTTC. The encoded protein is CASASQTGIGYEQYF.